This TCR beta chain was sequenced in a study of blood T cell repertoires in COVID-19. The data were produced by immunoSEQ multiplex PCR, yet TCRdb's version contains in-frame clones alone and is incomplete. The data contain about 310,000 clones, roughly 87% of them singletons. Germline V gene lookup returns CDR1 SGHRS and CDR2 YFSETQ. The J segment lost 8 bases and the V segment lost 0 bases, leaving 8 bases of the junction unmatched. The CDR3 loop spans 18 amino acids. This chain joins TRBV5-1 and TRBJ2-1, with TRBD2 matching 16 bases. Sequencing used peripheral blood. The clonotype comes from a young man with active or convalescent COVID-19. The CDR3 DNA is TGCGCCAGCAGCTTGGGGGGACTAGCGGGAGGGTTGGAGGATGAGCAGTTCTTC. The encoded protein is CASSLGGLAGGLEDEQFF.